A selection of T cell receptor beta chains follows, all from one sample in a study of shared clonotypes between healthy human individuals. Generated by immunoSEQ multiplex PCR, the TCRdb table keeps only in-frame clones and is missing some. The data hold more than 550,000 clones, with about 90% observed a single time. The sequenced sample was naive CD8+ T cells sorted from blood. These receptors were collected from a man aged 25-45 years in good health. Both conserved end residues are part of each CDR3. D genes are given only for firm matches. Only part of the rows carry a size: once, few, many, or a class if the clone is expanded.

clone_size	v_call	d_call	j_call	cdr3_nt	cdr3_aa
-	TRBV11-3	-	TRBJ1-1	TGTGCCATTCCGGACAGCAACACTGAAGCTTTCTTT	CAIPDSNTEAFF
-	TRBV14	TRBD1	TRBJ2-1	TGTGCCAGCAGCCCGTTTGACAGGGGCGTATCCTACAATGAGCAGTTCTTC	CASSPFDRGVSYNEQFF
-	TRBV7-9	TRBD1	TRBJ1-2	TGTGCCAGCAGCTTTGGTCAGACAGGGGGCAACTATGGCTACACCTTC	CASSFGQTGGNYGYTF
-	TRBV28	TRBD2	TRBJ2-4	TGTGCCATCGTCCCGGGAGGAAACATTCAGTACTTC	CAIVPGGNIQYF
-	TRBV11-2	TRBD1	TRBJ1-4	TGTGCCAGCAGCTTAGATCCACAGGGGGGAACTAATGAAAAACTGTTTTTT	CASSLDPQGGTNEKLFF
-	TRBV9	TRBD2	TRBJ2-5	TGTGCCAGCAGCGTAGAATTTAGCGGGACGGAGACCCAGTACTTC	CASSVEFSGTETQYF
-	TRBV7-8	TRBD1	TRBJ2-7	TGTGCCAGCAGCCCTACCCGGACAGGGACCTACGAGCAGTACTTC	CASSPTRTGTYEQYF
-	TRBV7-6	-	TRBJ2-7	TGTGCCAGCAGGCCAGAGGGGGGGGCTGGCTACGAGCAGTACTTC	CASRPEGGAGYEQYF
-	TRBV2	TRBD2	TRBJ2-1	TGTGCCAGCAGTGAGAGTTCAATAGCGGGAGCGTCCTACAATGAGCAGTTCTTC	CASSESSIAGASYNEQFF
-	TRBV7-9	-	TRBJ1-3	TGTGCCAGCAGCGCAACCGTGGGGGGGCGCGATGGAAACACCATATATTTT	CASSATVGGRDGNTIYF
-	TRBV27	TRBD1	TRBJ2-4	TGTGCCAGCACCCCGGACAGGGCACTAGCCAAAAACATTCAGTACTTC	CASTPDRALAKNIQYF
-	TRBV10-3	-	TRBJ2-7	TGTGCCATCAGTCCCCTGGGGGACGAGCAGTACTTC	CAISPLGDEQYF
-	TRBV25-1	TRBD2	TRBJ2-1	TGTGCCAGCCCCAAAAAGCCGGGACTAGCGTTCGATGAGCAGTTCTTC	CASPKKPGLAFDEQFF
-	TRBV7-2	-	TRBJ2-3	TGTGCCAGCAGCTTAGATGGCACAGATACGCAGTATTTT	CASSLDGTDTQYF
-	TRBV28	TRBD1	TRBJ2-7	TGTGCCAGCAGTTTATCCCTTAACTCGCAACAGGGGGCGCTCAGCTACGAGCAGTACTTC	CASSLSLNSQQGALSYEQYF
-	TRBV30	-	TRBJ2-1	TGTGCCTGCTTTTCCGGGACGGGGCCCTACAATGAGCAGTTCTTC	CACFSGTGPYNEQFF
-	TRBV6-6	-	TRBJ2-7	TGTGCCAGCAGTTACGGCCCCCACGAGCAGTACTTC	CASSYGPHEQYF
-	TRBV18	TRBD2	TRBJ2-7	TGTGCCAGCTCACCCTCCCCGGGACTAGCGATGTACGAGCAGTACTTC	CASSPSPGLAMYEQYF
-	TRBV27	-	TRBJ1-3	TGTGCCAGCCGGGGGTCTCTTGGAAACACCATATATTTT	CASRGSLGNTIYF
-	TRBV27	TRBD2	TRBJ2-3	TGTGCCAGCAGTTGGACTAGCGGGGGCACAGATACGCAGTATTTT	CASSWTSGGTDTQYF
once	TRBV7-6	-	TRBJ2-1	TGTGCCAGCAGCTCCGCGACCAAAGTAAATGAGCAGTTCTTC	CASSSATKVNEQFF
-	TRBV5-1	-	TRBJ2-7	TGCGCCAGCAGCACATATAGCGGAGCCTACGAGCAGTACTTC	CASSTYSGAYEQYF
-	TRBV4-2	-	TRBJ2-7	TGTGCCAGCAGCCAACTAGAGACCTACGAGCAGTACTTC	CASSQLETYEQYF
-	TRBV7-2	-	TRBJ1-5	TGTGCCAGCAGCGCACCCGGGTATCAGCCCCAGCATTTT	CASSAPGYQPQHF
-	TRBV7-2	-	TRBJ1-1	TGTGCCAGCAGCCCAGTGGGACGGGGAGCTACGGACACTGAAGCTTTCTTT	CASSPVGRGATDTEAFF
-	TRBV5-1	-	TRBJ2-7	TGCGCCAGCAGCTTGGTGGGGGGGGCGCAATACGAGCAGTACTTC	CASSLVGGAQYEQYF
-	TRBV27	TRBD2	TRBJ2-7	TGTGCCAGCAGTGTAGCGGGAGGGTCTTACGAGCAGTACTTC	CASSVAGGSYEQYF
-	TRBV6-4	TRBD2	TRBJ2-1	TGTGCCAGCAGTGACCTAGCGGGGGGCTACAATGAGCAGTTCTTC	CASSDLAGGYNEQFF
-	TRBV7-9	TRBD1	TRBJ2-7	TGTGCCAGCAGCCTTAAAGCCGGGACAGGGCCTTCCTACGAGCAGTACTTC	CASSLKAGTGPSYEQYF
-	TRBV5-1	TRBD2	TRBJ2-5	TGCGCCAGCAGGCCAGGACTAGCGGGAGAGGAAGGAGAGACCCAGTACTTC	CASRPGLAGEEGETQYF
once	TRBV7-2	-	TRBJ2-2	TGTGCCAGCAGCCCCAGACCGAGGGGCGGGCCCAGGGCCGGGGAGCTGTTTTTT	CASSPRPRGGPRAGELFF
few	TRBV27	-	TRBJ2-3	TGTGCCAGCAGTTATGGGGCCACGGTTCCTTTCACAGATACGCAGTATTTT	CASSYGATVPFTDTQYF
-	TRBV5-6	TRBD2	TRBJ2-5	TGTGCCAGCACCCCTTTTGGTAGCGGGAGTCGGGAGACCCAGTACTTC	CASTPFGSGSRETQYF
-	TRBV9	-	TRBJ2-3	TGTGCCAGCAGCGGAAATACGCAGTATTTT	CASSGNTQYF
-	TRBV29-1	-	TRBJ1-2	TGCAGCGTTGAAGGCCTGTTAAACTACACCTTC	CSVEGLLNYTF
once	TRBV7-9	-	TRBJ1-3	TGTGCCAGCAGCTTACTGGGGGGACCGGGGAACACCATATATTTT	CASSLLGGPGNTIYF
once	TRBV6-1	TRBD2	TRBJ2-5	TGTGCCAGCAGTGCCGGACTAGCGGGGGTTTTACAAGAGACCCAGTACTTC	CASSAGLAGVLQETQYF
-	TRBV5-1	TRBD2	TRBJ2-2	TGCGCCAGCAGCTTGCCGACTAGCGGGAGGGCCGCGAACACCGGGGAGCTGTTTTTT	CASSLPTSGRAANTGELFF
-	TRBV19	-	TRBJ2-5	TGTGCCAGTAGTATGGCCCGGGGTGGAGAGACCCAGTACTTC	CASSMARGGETQYF
-	TRBV4-1	-	TRBJ2-1	TGCGCCAGCAGCCCAGGCAGTGAGCAGTTCTTC	CASSPGSEQFF
-	TRBV27	TRBD1	TRBJ1-2	TGTGCCAGCAGTCCCCGGGACAGGGGAAGGACTAACTATGGCTACACCTTC	CASSPRDRGRTNYGYTF
-	TRBV14	-	TRBJ2-7	TGTGCCAGCAGCCAAGTTGTCTACGAGCAGTACTTC	CASSQVVYEQYF
few	TRBV13	-	TRBJ2-7	TGTGCCAGCAGCGTCTCGGGGTCCTCCTACGAGCAGTACTTC	CASSVSGSSYEQYF
-	TRBV4-1	TRBD1	TRBJ1-1	TGCGCCAGCAGCCAAGCTTATTCGACAGGGGAGGCTGAAGCTTTCTTT	CASSQAYSTGEAEAFF
-	TRBV5-1	TRBD2	TRBJ2-7	TGCGCCAGCAGCTTGGGGACTAGCGGGAGTGGAACTCTTGCCGAGCAGTACTTC	CASSLGTSGSGTLAEQYF
-	TRBV6-5	-	TRBJ2-2	TGTGCCAGCAGTTATGGGGATCCCGGGGAGCTGTTTTTT	CASSYGDPGELFF
-	TRBV10-2	-	TRBJ2-2	TGCGCCAGCAGTCCCTCTATCGCAGCGGACACCGGGGAGCTGTTTTTT	CASSPSIAADTGELFF
few	TRBV11-3	-	TRBJ2-7	TGTGCCAGCAGCTTGCCACCGGCCAACGAGCAGTACTTC	CASSLPPANEQYF
-	TRBV4-2	-	TRBJ2-1	TGTGCCAGCAGCCAAGAGGCACTGGAGGTTGGCGCTGAGCAGTTCTTC	CASSQEALEVGAEQFF
-	TRBV7-9	-	TRBJ2-1	TGTGCCAGCAGCTCACCTGACCGAGACTCCTACAATGAGCAGTTCTTC	CASSSPDRDSYNEQFF
-	TRBV30	-	TRBJ2-7	TGTGCCTGGACCGGCGACTCCTACGAGCAGTACTTC	CAWTGDSYEQYF
once	TRBV14	TRBD1	TRBJ2-7	TGTGCCAGCAGCCCGTACCGGGACAGCTACGAGCAGTACTTC	CASSPYRDSYEQYF
few	TRBV6-5	-	TRBJ2-5	TGTGCCAGCAGTTACAAAGAGACCCAGTACTTC	CASSYKETQYF
once	TRBV7-9	-	TRBJ2-7	TGTGCCAGCAGTTCATTAAGGTGGGGTAACTACGAGCAGTACTTC	CASSSLRWGNYEQYF
-	TRBV10-2	TRBD1	TRBJ2-1	TGCGCCAGCAGTGAGTCCGTTGTCAGGACAGGGGTCGATGAGCAGTTCTTC	CASSESVVRTGVDEQFF
-	TRBV25-1	-	TRBJ2-2	TGTGCCAGCGGAGGGGTAATGAACACCGGGGAGCTGTTTTTT	CASGGVMNTGELFF
-	TRBV7-9	TRBD2	TRBJ2-5	TGTGCCAGCAGCTTCCCCGGGGGGGAGACCCAGTACTTC	CASSFPGGETQYF